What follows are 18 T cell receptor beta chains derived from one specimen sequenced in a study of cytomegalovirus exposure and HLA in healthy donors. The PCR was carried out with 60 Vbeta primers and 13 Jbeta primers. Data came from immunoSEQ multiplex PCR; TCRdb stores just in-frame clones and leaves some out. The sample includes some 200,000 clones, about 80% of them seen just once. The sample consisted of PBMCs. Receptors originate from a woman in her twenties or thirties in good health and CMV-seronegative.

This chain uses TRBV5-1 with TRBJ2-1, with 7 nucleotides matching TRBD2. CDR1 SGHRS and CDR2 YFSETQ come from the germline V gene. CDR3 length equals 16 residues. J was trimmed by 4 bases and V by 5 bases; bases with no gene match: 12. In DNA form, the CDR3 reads TGCGCCAGCAGTGGCCTTTTGCCGGGAGGTTACAATGAGCAGTTCTTC. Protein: CASSGLLPGGYNEQFF.

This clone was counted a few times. CDR3 residues: CASSQDSYEETQYF. The CDR3 DNA sequence: TGTGCCAGCAGCCAGGACAGCTATGAAGAGACCCAGTACTTC. V gene TRBV16 combines with J gene TRBJ2-5; D might be TRBD1 (6 bases). V dropped 3 bases and J dropped 3 bases, with 11 bases sitting between them. The germline gives CDR1 KGHSY, CDR2 FQNENV. The CDR3 has 14 amino acids.

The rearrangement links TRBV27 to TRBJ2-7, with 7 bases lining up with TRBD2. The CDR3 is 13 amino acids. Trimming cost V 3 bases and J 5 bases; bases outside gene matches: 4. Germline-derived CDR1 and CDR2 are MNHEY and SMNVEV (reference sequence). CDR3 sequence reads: CASSFTSAHEQYF. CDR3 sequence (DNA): TGTGCCAGCAGTTTCACTAGCGCTCACGAGCAGTACTTC.

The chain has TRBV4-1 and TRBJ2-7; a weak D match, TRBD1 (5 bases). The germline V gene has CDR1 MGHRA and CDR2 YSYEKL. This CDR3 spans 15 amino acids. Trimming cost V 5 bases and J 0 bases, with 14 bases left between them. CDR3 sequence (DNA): TGCGCCAGCAGCTTCGACAGAGTGACCTCCTACGAGCAGTACTTC. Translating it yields CASSFDRVTSYEQYF.

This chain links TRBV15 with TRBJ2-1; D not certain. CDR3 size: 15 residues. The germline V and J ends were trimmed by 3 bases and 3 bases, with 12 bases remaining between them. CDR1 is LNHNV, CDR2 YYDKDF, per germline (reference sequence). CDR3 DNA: TGTGCCACCAGCAGTCCCTTTGAGGTCTACAATGAGCAGTTCTTC. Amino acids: CATSSPFEVYNEQFF.

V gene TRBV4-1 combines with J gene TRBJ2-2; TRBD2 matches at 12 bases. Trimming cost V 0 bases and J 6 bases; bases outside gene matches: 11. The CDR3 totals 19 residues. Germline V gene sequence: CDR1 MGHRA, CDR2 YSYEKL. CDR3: CASSQDPSGGAGQAGELFF. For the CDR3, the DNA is TGCGCCAGCAGCCAAGATCCTAGCGGGGGGGCCGGTCAGGCCGGGGAGCTGTTTTTT.

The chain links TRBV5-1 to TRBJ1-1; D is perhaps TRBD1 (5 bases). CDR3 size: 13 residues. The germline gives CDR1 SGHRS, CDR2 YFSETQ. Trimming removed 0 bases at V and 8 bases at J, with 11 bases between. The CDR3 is CASSLARGKEAFF. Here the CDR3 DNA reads TGCGCCAGCAGCTTGGCCCGGGGGAAAGAAGCTTTCTTT.

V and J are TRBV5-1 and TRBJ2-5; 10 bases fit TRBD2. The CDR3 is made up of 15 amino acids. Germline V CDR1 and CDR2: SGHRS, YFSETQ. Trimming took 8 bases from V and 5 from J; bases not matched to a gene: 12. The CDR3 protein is CASSLAGETRETQYF. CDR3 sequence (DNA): TGCGCCAGTTCCCTAGCGGGGGAGACCCGGGAGACCCAGTACTTC.

The CDR3 sequence: CASSVHTIGDTGELFF. CDR3 in DNA: TGTGCCAGCAGCGTCCACACGATCGGGGACACCGGGGAGCTGTTTTTT. The chain carries TRBV9 and TRBJ2-2, with a possible D match to TRBD2 (5 bases). V lost 2 bases and J lost 3, with 14 bases in between. Germline V lookup: CDR1 SGDLS, CDR2 YYNGEE. This CDR3 spans 16 amino acids.

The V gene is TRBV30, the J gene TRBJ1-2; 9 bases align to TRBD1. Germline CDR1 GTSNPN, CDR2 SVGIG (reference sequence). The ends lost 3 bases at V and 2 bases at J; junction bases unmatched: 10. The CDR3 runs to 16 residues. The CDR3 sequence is CAWREPGTGKNYGYTF. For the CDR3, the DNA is TGTGCCTGGAGAGAACCAGGGACAGGGAAAAACTATGGCTACACCTTC. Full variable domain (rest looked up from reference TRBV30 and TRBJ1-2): SQTIHQWPATLVQPVGSPLSLECTVEGTSNPNLYWYRQAAGRGLQLLFYSVGIGQISSEVPQNLSASRPQDRQFILSSKKLLLSDSGFYLCAWREPGTGKNYGYTFGSGTRLTVV.

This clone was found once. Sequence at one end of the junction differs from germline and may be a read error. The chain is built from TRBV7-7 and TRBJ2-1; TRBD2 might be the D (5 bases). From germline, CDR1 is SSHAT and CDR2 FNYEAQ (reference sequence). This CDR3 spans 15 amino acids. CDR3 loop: CASSFRRGLENEQFF. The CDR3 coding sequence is TGTGCTAGCAGCTTTCGCCGGGGTCTGGAGAATGAGCAGTTCTTC.

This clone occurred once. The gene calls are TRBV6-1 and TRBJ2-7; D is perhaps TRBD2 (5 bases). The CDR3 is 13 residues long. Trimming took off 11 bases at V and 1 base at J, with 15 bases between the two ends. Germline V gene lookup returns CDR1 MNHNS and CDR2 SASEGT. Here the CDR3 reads CAARGILSYEQYF. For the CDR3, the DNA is TGTGCCGCACGGGGTATACTATCCTACGAGCAGTACTTC.

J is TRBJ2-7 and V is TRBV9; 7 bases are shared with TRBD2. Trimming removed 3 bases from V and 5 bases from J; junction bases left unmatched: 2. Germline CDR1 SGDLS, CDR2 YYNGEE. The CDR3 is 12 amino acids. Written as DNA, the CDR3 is TGTGCCAGCAGCGACACTAGCGACGAGCAGTACTTC. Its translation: CASSDTSDEQYF.

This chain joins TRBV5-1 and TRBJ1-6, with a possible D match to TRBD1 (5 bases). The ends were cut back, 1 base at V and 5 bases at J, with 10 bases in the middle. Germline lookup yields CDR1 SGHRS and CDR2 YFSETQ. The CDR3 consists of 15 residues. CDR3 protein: CASSLQGGHNSPLHF. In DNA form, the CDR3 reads TGCGCCAGCAGCTTGCAGGGAGGGCATAATTCACCCCTCCACTTT.

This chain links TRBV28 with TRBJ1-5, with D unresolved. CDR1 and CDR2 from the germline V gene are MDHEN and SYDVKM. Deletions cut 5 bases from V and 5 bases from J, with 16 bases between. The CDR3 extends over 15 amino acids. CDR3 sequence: CASSPVQAEYQPQHF. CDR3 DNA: TGTGCCAGCAGTCCCGTTCAGGCCGAGTATCAGCCCCAGCATTTT. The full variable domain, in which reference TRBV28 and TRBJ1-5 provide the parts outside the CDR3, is DVKVTQSSRYLVKRTGEKVFLECVQDMDHENMFWYRQDPGLGLRLIYFSYDVKMKEKGDIPEGYSVSREKKERFSLILESASTNQTSMYLCASSPVQAEYQPQHFGDGTRLSIL.

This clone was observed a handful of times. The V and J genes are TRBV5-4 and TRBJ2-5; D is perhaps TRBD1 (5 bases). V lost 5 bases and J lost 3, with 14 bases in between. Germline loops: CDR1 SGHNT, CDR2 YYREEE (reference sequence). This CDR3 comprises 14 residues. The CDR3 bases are TGTGCCAGCAGTACCGCTGCCAGGGAAGAGACCCAGTACTTC. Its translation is CASSTAAREETQYF.

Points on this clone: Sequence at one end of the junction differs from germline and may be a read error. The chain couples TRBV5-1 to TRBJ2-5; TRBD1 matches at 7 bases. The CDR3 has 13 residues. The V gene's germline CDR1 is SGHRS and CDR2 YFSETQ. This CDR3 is CASTLQGQEAQYF. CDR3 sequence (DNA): TGCGCCAGCACTTTACAGGGGCAAGAGGCCCAGTACTTC.

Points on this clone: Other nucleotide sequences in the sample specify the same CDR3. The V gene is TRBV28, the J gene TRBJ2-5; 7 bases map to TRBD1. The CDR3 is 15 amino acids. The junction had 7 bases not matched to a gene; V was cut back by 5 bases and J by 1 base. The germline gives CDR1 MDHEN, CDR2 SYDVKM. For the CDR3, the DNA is TGTGCCAGCAGTACCCCACGGGACAGCCAAGAGACCCAGTACTTC. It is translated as CASSTPRDSQETQYF. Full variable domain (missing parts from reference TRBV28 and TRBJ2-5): DVKVTQSSRYLVKRTGEKVFLECVQDMDHENMFWYRQDPGLGLRLIYFSYDVKMKEKGDIPEGYSVSREKKERFSLILESASTNQTSMYLCASSTPRDSQETQYFGPGTRLLVL.